The present T cell receptor (beta chain) was sequenced within a study of T cell responses to AZD1222 COVID-19 vaccine. Assay: immunoSEQ multiplex PCR; the TCRdb copy retains only in-frame clones and omits some. The table has roughly 120,000 clones, more than 80% seen once; the top ten hold approximately 4.4%. Germline trimming cut 5 bases from V and 2 bases from J; bases unmatched to any gene: 1. The CDR3 is 13 residues long. Germline loops: CDR1 SGHTA, CDR2 FQGNSA. The receptor was isolated from an adult who received the AZD1222 COVID-19 vaccine. The rearrangement uses TRBV7-2 and TRBJ2-7; 9 positions agree with TRBD1. Sequencing used peripheral blood, obtained 28 days after the second AZD1222 dose. The CDR3 DNA follows: TGTGCCAGCAGCAGACAGGGGGCCTACGAGCAGTACTTC. Its translation: CASSRQGAYEQYF.